What follows is one TCR beta chain and its context. Antigen unknown. This sample was included in a study of radiation and T cells in renal cell carcinoma. Time point: baseline pretreatment blood. Treatment in this sample: 15 Gy SBRT to primary tumor, nephrectomy 4 weeks later. Blood was sampled at baseline, 2 weeks and 4 weeks after SBRT. Measured with immunoSEQ multiplex PCR; TCRdb has only the in-frame clones, and not every one. The sample includes tens of thousands of clones, over 70% of them seen just once. Study-level results: Top tumor clonotypes rose in blood 2 weeks post-radiation, then contracted.

V was cut by 0 bases and J by 3 bases, with 2 bases left in between. In germline, CDR1 is SGHRS, CDR2 YFSETQ. This CDR3 region has 12 residues. The sample in question was blood, obtained from a patient whose treatment included radiotherapy and nephrectomy. The chain recombines TRBV5-1 with TRBJ2-3, with unresolved D. This TCR was sampled from a man aged 60-69 years with renal cell carcinoma. The CDR3 is CASSLETDTQYF. CDR3 nucleotides: TGCGCCAGCAGCTTGGAGACAGATACGCAGTATTTT. Full variable domain (remainder filled in from reference TRBV5-1 and TRBJ2-3): KAGVTQTPRYLIKTRGQQVTLSCSPISGHRSVSWYQQTPGQGLQFLFEYFSETQRNKGNFPGRFSGRQFSNSRSEMNVSTLELGDSALYLCASSLETDTQYFGPGTRLTVL.